This TCR beta chain came from a study of shared clonotypes between healthy human individuals. Method: immunoSEQ multiplex PCR; TCRdb's copy keeps in-frame clones and lacks some. The profile shows roughly 1,000,000 clones, 75% to 85% of them singletons. A few counts support this clone. V shed 0 bases and J shed 8 bases, with 13 bases lying between them. In germline, CDR1 is SGHVS, CDR2 FQNEAQ. The CDR3 consists of 15 residues. The V call is TRBV7-8, the J call TRBJ2-2; possibly TRBD2 for D (5 bases). The material sequenced was memory CD4+ T cells from PBMCs. Subset in this sample: CD45RA-negative fraction. The clonotype comes from a man between 18 and 35 years old in good health. Some clones in this sample may be carry-over from other donors' samples. This CDR3 reads CASSLAQTSGGELFF. The CDR3 DNA sequence: TGTGCCAGCAGCTTAGCGCAGACCTCGGGGGGGGAGCTGTTTTTT.